This T cell receptor (beta chain) was documented in a study of OX40 agonist ivuxolimab in advanced cancers. The CDR3 covers 15 residues. With V trimmed by 4 bases and J by 4 bases, 7 bases remained unmatched. In germline, CDR1 is SGHRS, CDR2 YFSETQ. This clone was seen just once. Individuals having autoimmune disease history or systemic immunosuppression were not enrolled. The timepoints at which blood was sampled were baseline, cycle 4 day 1, and cycle 7 day 1. Method: immunoSEQ multiplex PCR; TCRdb's copy keeps in-frame clones and lacks some. The sample holds tens of thousands of clones, 80% to 90% seen once.

The starting material was CD4+ or CD8+ T cells sorted from blood, obtained in a trial of the OX40 agonist ivuxolimab. The TCR sequence derives from an adult with an advanced solid tumor such as melanoma, head and neck, liver or kidney cancer. The chain carries TRBV5-1 and TRBJ1-5; 8 nucleotides align to TRBD1. CDR3 in amino acids: CASSHEGQENQPQHF. The CDR3 region has the DNA TGCGCCAGCAGCCACGAGGGACAGGAAAATCAGCCCCAGCATTTT.